This entry is about one T cell receptor beta chain. Its antigen remains unidentified. This sample is part of a study of PD-1 blockade in classical Hodgkin lymphoma. Findings and caveats of the study: TCR diversity rose significantly by C4D1 in CD4+ but not CD8+ cells.

Brentuximab vedotin exposure varied, and every patient relapsed after autologous stem cell transplantation. Sequencing used immunoSEQ multiplex PCR; TCRdb keeps in-frame clones, though not all of them. In the table there are over 9,000 clones, approximately 77% of which are singletons. With V trimmed by 6 bases and J by 4 bases, 9 bases remained unmatched. The CDR3 is made up of 15 amino acids. Germline V CDR1 and CDR2: LGHNA, YNFKEQ. Sequenced here: peripheral blood mononuclear cells (PBMCs), sampled at baseline. The sequence derives from a human donor with classical Hodgkin lymphoma. The genes are TRBV4-2 and TRBJ2-3, with 8 bases lining up with TRBD1. The CDR3 region has the DNA TGTGCCAGCAGATTAGGACAGGGTCTAGCAGATACGCAGTATTTT. The encoded protein is CASRLGQGLADTQYF.